The 3 T cell receptor beta chains presented below share a single source sample, sequenced in a study of T cells in Graves' hyperthyroidism and ophthalmopathy (dated by TCRdb to about 2019). The library was built by means of multiplex PCR. Sequencing relied on an Illumina HiSeq 2000. TCR beta CDR3 regions were amplified from RNA transcripts. The first round of RT-PCR for the TCR CDR3 was performed with the HTBI primer set and the Qiagen OneStep RT-PCR kit. TCRdb applied fastp at Q25 and MiXCR to the public reads, then kept only in-frame beta chains. Rows are unified per CDR3 protein, each entry keeping the most common DNA and genes. Here the sample has approximately 400,000 distinct CDR3 sequences; 20% to 25% occur a single time. Together, the top ten hold less than 75% of the sample. What was sequenced was blood. These receptors came from a man over 45 with Graves' hyperthyroidism.

This sequence joins TRBV5-1 and TRBJ2-1, with 7 bases identical to TRBD1. CDR1 and CDR2 from the germline V gene are SGHRS and YFSETQ. J was trimmed by 5 bases and V by 0 bases; bases with no gene match: 8. The CDR3 has 16 residues. In DNA, the CDR3 is TGCGCCAGCAGCTTGGCAGCAGGACAGGTCCACAATGAGCAGTTCTTC. It codes for CASSLAAGQVHNEQFF. The entire variable domain, with the rest obtained from reference TRBV5-1 and TRBJ2-1, is as follows: KAGVTQTPRYLIKTRGQQVTLSCSPISGHRSVSWYQQTPGQGLQFLFEYFSETQRNKGNFPGRFSGRQFSNSRSEMNVSTLELGDSALYLCASSLAAGQVHNEQFFGPGTRLTVL.

This clonotype has just a few counts. This rearrangement joins TRBV5-4 to TRBJ2-3, with 7 bases that match TRBD1. The CDR3 contains 15 residues. V shed 4 bases and J 1 base; nucleotides not matched to a gene: 6. Germline V gives CDR1 SGHNT, CDR2 YYREEE (reference sequence). The CDR3 sequence is CASSPPGTGTDTQYF. DNA of the CDR3: TGTGCCAGCAGCCCACCTGGGACAGGCACAGATACGCAGTATTTT.

The chain links TRBV30 to TRBJ2-3; 7 bases are shared with TRBD1. The CDR3 sequence is 12 residues long. Losses at the gene ends were 2 bases for V and 9 bases for J; bases not matched to a gene: 5. Germline V gene lookup returns CDR1 GTSNPN and CDR2 SVGIG (reference sequence). CDR3 sequence: CAWSSTGQTQYF. The CDR3 DNA reads TGTGCCTGGAGTTCGACAGGGCAAACGCAGTATTTT.